The entry below gives a single T cell receptor beta chain sequence along with its context. Its matching antigen is unknown. Related graft donors supplied nonmyeloablative bone marrow transplants, and mixed chimerism was transient. This entry belongs to a study of Tregs in tolerant kidney transplant recipients. TCRdb's table, derived via immunoSEQ multiplex PCR, lists solely in-frame clones and lacks some. This repertoire includes under 35,000 clones. Study conclusions and caveats: Antigen-driven expansion was suggested because donor-specific Tregs expanded more than all Tregs in tolerant patients. Few patients were studied, so findings need validation in larger groups. Expanding Tregs on activated donor B cells appeared to best identify donor-specific TCRbeta clones.

This specimen consisted of CD4+ T cells from blood (PBMCs), obtained 24 months after the transplant. This receptor was identified in a human patient who received a combined kidney and bone marrow transplant. Some T cells may be provided by the graft donor.

Here the CDR3 reads CASSPQLRRGRAADTQYF. Partial CDR3 DNA: TGTGCCAGCTCACCTCAACTTAGGCGCGGGAGGGCGGCAGATACG. V and J are TRBV18 and TRBJ2-3; 9 positions match TRBD2. The read gets to within 3 residues of the CDR3 end, and the germline J gene fills in the rest. J was trimmed by 4 bases and V by 3 bases; bases with no gene match: 14. Germline values: CDR1 KGHSH, CDR2 LQKENI. The CDR3 covers 18 residues.